One and the same sample provided the 22 T cell receptor beta chains below, sequenced in a study of low-dose radiotherapy and immunotherapy resistance in tumors. Indicated time point: before trial treatment. Gene-specific TRAV and TRBV primers were used for first-strand cDNA, covering alpha and beta chains. TCR amplification used roughly 18 PCR cycles, a constant-region primer and a V-primer adapter. One entry per CDR3 protein, called by TCRdb with MiXCR from the reads. The table shows 55,000 to 80,000 distinct CDR3 sequences, with about 26% occurring only once. The material sequenced was PBMCs, taken before treatment. The receptors originated from a male donor with rectosigmoid adenocarcinoma.

This clonotype was seen at least ten times. V is TRBV6-1 and J is TRBJ2-1; 7 positions agree with TRBD2. This CDR3 has 16 amino acids. The germline V gene has CDR1 MNHNS and CDR2 SASEGT. The junction had 5 bases not matched to a gene; V was cut back by 0 bases and J by 3 bases. CDR3 sequence reads: CASSEAGGIFYNEQFF. The CDR3 DNA reads TGTGCCAGCAGTGAAGCGGGGGGGATTTTCTACAATGAGCAGTTCTTC.

This clonotype was found many times. One end of the junction does not line up with germline, which may come from a read error. The rearrangement uses TRBV28 and TRBJ1-6; D perhaps matches TRBD1 (5 bases). This CDR3 contains 17 residues. CDR1 is MDHEN, CDR2 SYDVKM, per germline. For the CDR3, the DNA is TGTGCCAGCAGTTCAACTTGGGGGGGAGACTATTATTCACCCCTCCACTTT. Translated: CASSSTWGGDYYSPLHF.

This clonotype has ten or more counts. The V gene is TRBV6-1, the J gene TRBJ1-4, with D uncertain. With 4 bases removed from V and 3 bases from J, the gap between germline ends came to 9 bases. Germline CDR1 and CDR2: MNHNS and SASEGT. The CDR3 covers 14 residues. This CDR3 reads CASSVQRPNEKLFF. The CDR3 DNA follows: TGTGCCAGCAGTGTACAGCGACCTAATGAAAAACTGTTTTTT.

This clonotype was found many times. The chain recombines TRBV7-8 with TRBJ2-5; 14 bases align to TRBD2. The CDR3 runs to 18 residues. J was trimmed by 5 bases and V by 4 bases; bases with no gene match: 12. The V gene's germline CDR1 is SGHVS and CDR2 FQNEAQ. Here the CDR3 reads CASSSLMGTSGGRETQYF. In DNA form, the CDR3 reads TGTGCCAGCAGCTCACTTATGGGGACTAGCGGGGGTAGGGAGACCCAGTACTTC.

The rearrangement uses TRBV5-8 and TRBJ2-7, with D perhaps TRBD1 (5 bases). The V gene lost 0 bases and the J gene lost 5 bases, with 15 bases spanning the gap. CDR1 and CDR2 (germline): SGHTS, YDEGEE. The CDR3 spans 15 residues. The CDR3 spells CASSLATSGLNEQYF. The CDR3 DNA is TGTGCCAGCAGCTTGGCGACGTCAGGGTTGAACGAGCAGTACTTC.

This clonotype was seen ten or more times. The chain is built from TRBV6-5 and TRBJ1-1; no clear D. V was pared by 6 bases and J by 4 bases, with 12 bases between. The CDR3 runs 13 residues. In germline, CDR1 is MNHEY, CDR2 SVGAGI. DNA for the CDR3: TGTGCCAGCAGGTACACCCTACGCACTGAAGCTTTCTTT. This translates into CASRYTLRTEAFF.

The chain combines TRBV3-1 with TRBJ2-7; D ambiguous. The CDR3 covers 16 residues. CDR1 is LGHDT and CDR2 is YNNKEL in the germline V gene (reference sequence). Trimming pared 2 bases from V and 5 bases from J, leaving 19 bases between. This chain's CDR3 is CASSQSAAGSAHEQYF. The CDR3 nucleotides are TGTGCCAGCAGCCAATCCGCGGCCGGTTCGGCCCACGAGCAGTACTTC.

A remark on this clonotype: This likely traces to a read error, being one base from a far larger clone. V and J are TRBV6-2 or TRBV6-3 and TRBJ2-7, with 12 bases matching TRBD2. Germline trimming cut 0 bases from V and 7 bases from J; bases unmatched to any gene: 10. The CDR3 is 17 amino acids. Germline V gene lookup returns CDR1 MNHEY and CDR2 SVGEGT. The CDR3 loop reads CASSYSLAGGRYNEQYF. The CDR3 DNA sequence: TGTGCCAGCAGTTACTCGCTAGCGGGGGGGAGGTACAATGAGCAGTACTTC.

Regarding this clonotype: A far larger clone is off by one base, so a read error is likely. The chain uses TRBV28 and TRBJ2-1; possibly TRBD1 for D (6 bases). Germline V gives CDR1 MDHEN, CDR2 SYDVKM. The CDR3 length is 14 residues. Trimming pared 5 bases from V and 13 bases from J, leaving 21 bases between. DNA of the CDR3: TGTGCCAGCAGTAGACAGGTTCGGCCAGAGACCCAGTTCTTC. This encodes CASSRQVRPETQFF. Full variable domain (rest looked up from reference TRBV28 and TRBJ2-1): DVKVTQSSRYLVKRTGEKVFLECVQDMDHENMFWYRQDPGLGLRLIYFSYDVKMKEKGDIPEGYSVSREKKERFSLILESASTNQTSMYLCASSRQVRPETQFFGPGTRLTVL.

About this clonotype itself: Since a much larger clone is just one base distant, this may be a read error. The chain recombines TRBV6-5 with TRBJ2-7; a weak D match, TRBD2 (5 bases). Germline lookup yields CDR1 MNHEY and CDR2 SVGAGI. The CDR3 loop spans 14 amino acids. This chain's CDR3 is CVSSPAVASKKQYF. Written as DNA, the CDR3 is TGTGTCAGCAGCCCGGCGGTAGCGTCAAAAAAGCAGTACTTC.

Notes on this clonotype: A single base is all that separates this from a far larger clone, so a read error is likely. The J gene is TRBJ2-7, the V gene TRBV27; D ambiguous. The CDR3 contains 12 residues. The V gene's germline CDR1 is MNHEY and CDR2 SMNVEV (reference sequence). V lost 6 bases and J 6 bases, leaving 12 bases between the germline ends. The CDR3 sequence: CASSSSWVEQYF. Written as DNA, the CDR3 is TGTGCCAGCAGCTCGTCGTGGGTCGAGCAGTACTTC.

The rearrangement joins TRBV7-2 to TRBJ2-5, with D uncertain. The germline V and J ends were trimmed by 7 bases and 5 bases, with 8 bases remaining between them. Germline V CDR1 and CDR2: SGHTA, FQGNSA. The CDR3 runs to 11 residues. In DNA, the CDR3 is TGTGCCAGCACCACTCATGAGACCCAGTACTTC. It codes for CASTTHETQYF.

In this sample, this clonotype turned up many times. The V call is TRBV4-3, the J call TRBJ1-4, with a tentative D call TRBD1 (5 bases). This CDR3 has 13 amino acids. Trimming stripped 0 bases from V and 8 bases from J, with 7 bases between. Germline values: CDR1 LGHNA, CDR2 YSLEER. The CDR3 DNA sequence: TGCGCCAGCAGCCAAGAAAGGGGAGAAAAACTGTTTTTT. Protein product: CASSQERGEKLFF.

This clonotype was recorded many times. The chain combines TRBV20-1 with TRBJ1-5; D remains ambiguous. Trimming shortened V by 6 bases and J by 0 bases, and 9 bases separated the two germline ends. The CDR3 contains 13 residues. Germline CDR1 DFQATT, CDR2 SNEGSKA (reference sequence). The CDR3 reads CSAPPYSNQPQHF. DNA of the CDR3: TGCAGTGCCCCCCCCTATAGCAATCAGCCCCAGCATTTT.

The genes are TRBV7-9 and TRBJ2-6; D perhaps matches TRBD1 (6 bases). Trimming stripped 5 bases from V and 0 bases from J, with 11 bases between. The germline CDR1 and CDR2 sequences are SEHNR and FQNEAQ (reference sequence). This CDR3 is built from 16 residues. CDR3 amino acids: CASSADRLSGANVLTF. The CDR3 DNA reads as TGTGCCAGCAGCGCCGACAGGCTCTCTGGGGCCAACGTCCTGACTTTC.

This clonotype was seen at least ten times. The genes are TRBV12-3 or TRBV12-4 and TRBJ1-3, with 7 bases fitting TRBD1. The V gene end was trimmed by 6 bases and the J gene end by 2 bases; junction bases not matched to a gene: 1. The CDR3 runs to 13 residues. CDR3 nucleotides: TGTGCCAGCAGGCAGGGGGCTGGAAACACCATATATTTT. Its translation is CASRQGAGNTIYF.

The V and J genes are TRBV11-2 and TRBJ2-1; D remains unclear. CDR3 length: 10 amino acids. Germline V gives CDR1 SGHAT, CDR2 FQNNGV. Trimming pared 5 bases from V and 7 bases from J, leaving 3 bases between. For the CDR3, the DNA is TGTGCCAGCAGCCAAAATGAGCAGTTCTTC. It yields the protein CASSQNEQFF.

This clonotype was seen at least ten times. The chain employs TRBV5-1 and TRBJ1-1; D is perhaps TRBD1 (5 bases). Deletions cut 4 bases from V and 3 bases from J, with 16 bases between. This CDR3 spans 15 amino acids. Per the germline V gene, CDR1 is SGHRS and CDR2 is YFSETQ. The CDR3 nucleotides are TGCGCCAGCAGCCCCCCTGGGGCGGAGTACACTGAAGCTTTCTTT. Translated, it gives CASSPPGAEYTEAFF.

The sample holds many counts of this clonotype. J is TRBJ2-3 and V is TRBV4-3, with 7 positions matching TRBD1. Germline V gene data show CDR1 as LGHNA and CDR2 as YSLEER. V dropped 2 bases and J dropped 3; count of bases not matched to a gene: 8. This CDR3 is 16 amino acids long. The DNA for the CDR3 is TGCGCCAGCAGCCAAAGGGGGCGCAAGGGAACAGATACGCAGTATTTT. Residues: CASSQRGRKGTDTQYF.

In its sample, this clonotype was seen many times. The chain employs TRBV3-1 and TRBJ2-3; no clear D. Trimming shortened V by 0 bases and J by 4 bases, and 17 bases separated the two germline ends. Germline V gene data show CDR1 as LGHDT and CDR2 as YNNKEL (reference sequence). The CDR3 is 17 amino acids. The CDR3 reads CASSQDPLNSRSDTQYF. The CDR3 DNA reads TGTGCCAGCAGCCAAGACCCCCTCAACAGCAGGTCAGATACGCAGTATTTT.

This clonotype appeared a single time. A far larger clone is only one base removed, so a read error is likely. The V call is TRBV27, the J call TRBJ2-3; 9 bases match TRBD1. The J call is doubtful: the DNA matches TRBJ1-5 better. The CDR3 extends over 17 amino acids. From germline, CDR1 is MNHEY and CDR2 SMNVEV (reference sequence). The CDR3 loop reads CASSLWTGTGFADTQHF. CDR3 DNA sequence: TGTGCCAGCAGTTTATGGACCGGGACAGGGTTTGCAGATACGCAGCATTTT.

Comment on this clonotype: A far larger clone lies a single base away; this is likely a read error. The chain recombines TRBV1 with TRBJ2-3; TRBD1, the table's D call, was not compared with the DNA. TRBV1 constitutes a pseudogene. CDR3 size: 13 residues. CDR3 coding DNA: TGTGCCAGCAGCCGGACGGGGGAGGATACGCAGTATTTT. The encoded protein is CASSRTGEDTQYF.